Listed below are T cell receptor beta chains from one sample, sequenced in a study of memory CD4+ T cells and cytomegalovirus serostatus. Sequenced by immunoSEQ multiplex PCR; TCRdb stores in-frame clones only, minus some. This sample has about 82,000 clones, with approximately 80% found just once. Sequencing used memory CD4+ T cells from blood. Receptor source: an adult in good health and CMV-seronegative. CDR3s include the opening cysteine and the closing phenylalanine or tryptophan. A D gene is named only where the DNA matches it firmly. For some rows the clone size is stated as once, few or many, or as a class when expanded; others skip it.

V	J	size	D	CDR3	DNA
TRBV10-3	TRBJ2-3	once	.	CAIRSSWDDTQYF	TGTGCCATCAGGAGTTCTTGGGATGATACGCAGTATTTT
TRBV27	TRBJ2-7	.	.	CASSSLGWNEQYF	TGTGCCAGCAGTTCCCTCGGGTGGAACGAGCAGTACTTC
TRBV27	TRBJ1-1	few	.	CASSLKSGQPNTEAFF	TGTGCCAGCAGTTTAAAGTCTGGACAGCCGAACACTGAAGCTTTCTTT
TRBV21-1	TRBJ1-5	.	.	CASSKSTVVSNQPQHF	TGTGCCAGCAGCAAATCGACAGTAGTAAGCAATCAGCCCCAGCATTTT
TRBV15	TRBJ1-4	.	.	CATSRDRVAEKLFF	TGTGCCACCAGCAGAGATCGGGTAGCTGAAAAACTGTTTTTT
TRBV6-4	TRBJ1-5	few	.	CASSDSWDQPQHF	TGTGCCAGCAGTGACTCTTGGGATCAGCCCCAGCATTTT
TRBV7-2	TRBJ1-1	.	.	CASSLAGGAQTEAFF	TGTGCCAGCAGCTTAGCCGGCGGGGCGCAAACTGAAGCTTTCTTT
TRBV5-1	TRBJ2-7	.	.	CASSLGAGLSYEQYF	TGCGCCAGCAGCTTGGGAGCAGGCCTTTCCTACGAGCAGTACTTC
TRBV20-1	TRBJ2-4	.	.	CSASRGNIQYF	TGCAGTGCTAGTCGGGGGAACATTCAGTACTTC
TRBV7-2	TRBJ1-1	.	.	CASSLTTGSEAFF	TGTGCCAGCAGCCTAACTACAGGGAGTGAAGCTTTCTTT
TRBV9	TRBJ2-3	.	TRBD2	CASSVVGLAGQGADTQYF	TGTGCCAGCAGCGTAGTGGGGCTAGCGGGTCAGGGTGCAGATACGCAGTATTTT
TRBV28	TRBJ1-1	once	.	CASRAGVLNTEAFF	TGTGCCAGCAGAGCAGGGGTCCTGAACACTGAAGCTTTCTTT
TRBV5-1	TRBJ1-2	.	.	CASSFRPSGYGYTF	TGCGCCAGCAGCTTCAGACCGAGTGGCTATGGCTACACCTTC
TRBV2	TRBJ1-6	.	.	CASSDYGANSPLHF	TGTGCCAGCAGTGATTACGGGGCCAATTCACCCCTCCACTTT
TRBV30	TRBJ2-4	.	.	CAWVPGRAKNIQYF	TGTGCCTGGGTCCCTGGGAGGGCCAAAAACATTCAGTACTTC
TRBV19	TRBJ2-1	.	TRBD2	CAGGVVSYNEQFF	TGTGCCGGGGGGGTGGTCTCCTACAATGAGCAGTTCTTC
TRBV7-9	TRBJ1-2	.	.	CASSSRAGRGYGYTF	TGTGCCAGCAGCTCACGAGCAGGGCGGGGTTATGGCTACACCTTC
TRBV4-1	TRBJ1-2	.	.	CASSQGPNYPNYGYTF	TGCGCCAGCAGCCAAGGACCAAACTATCCTAACTATGGCTACACCTTC
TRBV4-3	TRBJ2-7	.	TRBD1	CASSQDSRQGAEQYF	TGCGCCAGCAGCCAAGATAGCAGACAGGGGGCCGAGCAGTACTTC
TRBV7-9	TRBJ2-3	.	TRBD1	CASSSHRDRATDTQYF	TGTGCCAGCAGCTCGCACCGGGACAGGGCAACAGATACGCAGTATTTT
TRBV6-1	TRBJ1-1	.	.	CASSEAVGVGGTEAFF	TGTGCCAGCAGTGAGGCCGTAGGGGTTGGAGGCACTGAAGCTTTCTTT
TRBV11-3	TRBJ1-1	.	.	CASSLVGTTEAFF	TGTGCCAGCAGCTTGGTGGGGACGACTGAAGCTTTCTTT
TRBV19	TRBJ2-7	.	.	CASSKQGYEQYF	TGTGCCAGTAGTAAACAGGGATACGAGCAGTACTTC
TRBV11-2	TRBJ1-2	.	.	CASTSSRYGYTF	TGTGCCAGCACCTCCAGCCGGTATGGCTACACCTTC
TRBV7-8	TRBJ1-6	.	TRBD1	CASSVRGLGNSPLHF	TGTGCCAGCAGCGTCAGGGGGTTAGGAAATTCACCCCTCCACTTT
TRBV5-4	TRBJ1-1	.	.	CASRFSANTEAFF	TGTGCCAGCAGGTTCTCGGCTAACACTGAAGCTTTCTTT
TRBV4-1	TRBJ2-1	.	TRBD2	CASSQVDLGLVSYNEQFF	TGCGCCAGCAGCCAAGTTGATCTGGGACTAGTAAGTTACAATGAGCAGTTCTTC